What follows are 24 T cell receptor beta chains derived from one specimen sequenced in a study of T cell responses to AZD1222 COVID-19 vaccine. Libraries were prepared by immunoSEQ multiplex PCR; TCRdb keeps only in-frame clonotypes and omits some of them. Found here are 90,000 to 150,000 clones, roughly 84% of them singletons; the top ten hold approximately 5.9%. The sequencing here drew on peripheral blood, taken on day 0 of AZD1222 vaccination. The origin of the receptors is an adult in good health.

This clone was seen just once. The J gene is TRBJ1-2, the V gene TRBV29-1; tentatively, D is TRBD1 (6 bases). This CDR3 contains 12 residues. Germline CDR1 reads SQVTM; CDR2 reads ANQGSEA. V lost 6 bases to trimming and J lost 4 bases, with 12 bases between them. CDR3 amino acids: CSVLQGSYGYTF. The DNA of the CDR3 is TGCAGCGTACTACAGGGAAGCTATGGCTACACCTTC.

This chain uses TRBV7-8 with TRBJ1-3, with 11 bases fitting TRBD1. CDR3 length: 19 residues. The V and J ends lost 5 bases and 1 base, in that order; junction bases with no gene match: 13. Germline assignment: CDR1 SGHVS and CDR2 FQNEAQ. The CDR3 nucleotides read TGTGCCAGCAGCCCAGGGGACAGGGGGTCGGTCAGGTCTGGAAACACCATATATTTT. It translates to CASSPGDRGSVRSGNTIYF.

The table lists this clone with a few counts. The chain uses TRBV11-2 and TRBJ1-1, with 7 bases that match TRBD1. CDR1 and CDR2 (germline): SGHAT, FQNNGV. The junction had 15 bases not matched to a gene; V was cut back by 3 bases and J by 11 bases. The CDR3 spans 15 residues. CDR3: CASSFVPTPTRGAFF. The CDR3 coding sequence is TGTGCCAGCAGCTTCGTTCCGACTCCCACCAGGGGGGCTTTCTTT.

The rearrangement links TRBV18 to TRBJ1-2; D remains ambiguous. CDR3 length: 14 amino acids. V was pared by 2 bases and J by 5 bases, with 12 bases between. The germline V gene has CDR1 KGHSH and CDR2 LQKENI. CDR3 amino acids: CASSPGPGSYGYTF. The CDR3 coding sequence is TGTGCCAGCTCACCAGGACCCGGTAGTTATGGCTACACCTTC.

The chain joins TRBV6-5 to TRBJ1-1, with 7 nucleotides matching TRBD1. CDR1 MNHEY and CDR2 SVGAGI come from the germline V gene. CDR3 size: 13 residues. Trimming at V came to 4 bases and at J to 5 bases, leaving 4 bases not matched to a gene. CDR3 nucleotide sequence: TGTGCCAGCAGTTTAGGGGGCCGGACTGAAGCTTTCTTT. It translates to CASSLGGRTEAFF.

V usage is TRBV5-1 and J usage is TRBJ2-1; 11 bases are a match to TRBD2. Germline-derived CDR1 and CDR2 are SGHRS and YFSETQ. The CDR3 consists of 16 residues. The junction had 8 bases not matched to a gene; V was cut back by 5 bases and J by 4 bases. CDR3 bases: TGCGCCAGCAGTGGTAGCGGGGGGGCCGGGTACAATGAGCAGTTCTTC. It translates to CASSGSGGAGYNEQFF.

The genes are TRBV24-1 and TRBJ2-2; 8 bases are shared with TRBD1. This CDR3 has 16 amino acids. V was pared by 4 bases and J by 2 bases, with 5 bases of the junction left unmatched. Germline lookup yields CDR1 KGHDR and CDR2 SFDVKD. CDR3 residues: CATSDFDRGNTGELFF. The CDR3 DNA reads TGTGCCACCAGTGACTTTGACAGGGGTAACACCGGGGAGCTGTTTTTT.

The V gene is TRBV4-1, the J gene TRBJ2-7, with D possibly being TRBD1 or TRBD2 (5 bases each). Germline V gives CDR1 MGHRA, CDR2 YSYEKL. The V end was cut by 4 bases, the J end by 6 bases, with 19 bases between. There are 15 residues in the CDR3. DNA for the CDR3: TGCGCCAGCAGCCCGTCTATTGGGGACGAGAGCGAGCAGTACTTC. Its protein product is CASSPSIGDESEQYF.

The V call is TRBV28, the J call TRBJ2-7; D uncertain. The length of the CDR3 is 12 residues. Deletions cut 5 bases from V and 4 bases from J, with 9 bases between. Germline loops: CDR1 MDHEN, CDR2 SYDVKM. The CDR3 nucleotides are TGTGCCAGCAGTCTTGTATATTACGAGCAGTACTTC. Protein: CASSLVYYEQYF.

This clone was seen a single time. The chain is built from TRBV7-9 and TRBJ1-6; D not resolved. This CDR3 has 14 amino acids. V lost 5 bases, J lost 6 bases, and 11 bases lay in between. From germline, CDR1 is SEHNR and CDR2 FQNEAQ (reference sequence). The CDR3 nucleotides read TGTGCCAGCAGCCCTTGGATGACTAATTCACCCCTCCACTTT. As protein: CASSPWMTNSPLHF.

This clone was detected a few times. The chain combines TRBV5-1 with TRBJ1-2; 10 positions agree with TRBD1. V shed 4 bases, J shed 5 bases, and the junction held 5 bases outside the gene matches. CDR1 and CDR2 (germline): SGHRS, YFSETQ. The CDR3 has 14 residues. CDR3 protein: CASSPRQGAYGYTF. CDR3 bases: TGCGCCAGCAGCCCGCGACAGGGGGCGTATGGCTACACCTTC.

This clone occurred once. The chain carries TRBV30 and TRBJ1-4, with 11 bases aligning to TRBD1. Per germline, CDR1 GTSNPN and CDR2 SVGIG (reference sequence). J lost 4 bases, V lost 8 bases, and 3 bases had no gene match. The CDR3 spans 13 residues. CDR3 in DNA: TGTGCCGGACAGGGGGCTGGTAATGAAAAACTGTTTTTT. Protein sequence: CAGQGAGNEKLFF.

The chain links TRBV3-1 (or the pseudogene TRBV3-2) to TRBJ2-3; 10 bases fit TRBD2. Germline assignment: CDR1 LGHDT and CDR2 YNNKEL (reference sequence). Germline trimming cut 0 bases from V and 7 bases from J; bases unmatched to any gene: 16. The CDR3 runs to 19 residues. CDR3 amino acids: CASSQDSSGGAMHSYTQYF. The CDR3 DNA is TGTGCCAGCAGCCAAGATTCCAGCGGGGGGGCGATGCACTCATATACGCAGTATTTT.

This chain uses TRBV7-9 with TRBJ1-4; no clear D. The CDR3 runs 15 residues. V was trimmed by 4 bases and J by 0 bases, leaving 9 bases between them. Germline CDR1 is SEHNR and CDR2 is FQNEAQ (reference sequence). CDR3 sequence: CASSSHGATNEKLFF. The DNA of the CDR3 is TGTGCCAGCAGCTCCCATGGGGCAACTAATGAAAAACTGTTTTTT. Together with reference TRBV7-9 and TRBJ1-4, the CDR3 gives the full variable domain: DTGVSQNPRHKITKRGQNVTFRCDPISEHNRLYWYRQTLGQGPEFLTYFQNEAQLEKSRLLSDRFSAERPKGSFSTLEIQRTEQGDSAMYLCASSSHGATNEKLFFGSGTQLSVL.

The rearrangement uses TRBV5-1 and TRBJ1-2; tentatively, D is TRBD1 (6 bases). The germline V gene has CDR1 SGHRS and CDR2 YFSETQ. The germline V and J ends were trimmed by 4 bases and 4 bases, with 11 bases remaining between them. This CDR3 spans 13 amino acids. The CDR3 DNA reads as TGCGCCAGCAGCCCGGGACAATCCTATGGCTACACCTTC. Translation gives CASSPGQSYGYTF.

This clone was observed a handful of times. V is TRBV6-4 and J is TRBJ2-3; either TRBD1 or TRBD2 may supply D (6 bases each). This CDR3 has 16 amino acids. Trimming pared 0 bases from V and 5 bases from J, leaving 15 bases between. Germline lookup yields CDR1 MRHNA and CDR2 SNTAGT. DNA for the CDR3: TGTGCCAGCAGTGACTCGAGTAGGGGGGCAGTAGATACGCAGTATTTT. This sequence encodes CASSDSSRGAVDTQYF.

Here the CDR3 reads CASSLTGTLSGNTIYF. The CDR3 DNA sequence: TGTGCCAGCAGCTTAACCGGGACCCTCTCTGGAAACACCATATATTTT. The chain employs TRBV7-9 and TRBJ1-3, with D perhaps matching TRBD1 (5 bases). Trimming took 2 bases from V and 0 from J, leaving 11 bases between them. The CDR3 sequence is 16 residues long. Germline-derived CDR1 and CDR2 are SEHNR and FQNEAQ (reference sequence).

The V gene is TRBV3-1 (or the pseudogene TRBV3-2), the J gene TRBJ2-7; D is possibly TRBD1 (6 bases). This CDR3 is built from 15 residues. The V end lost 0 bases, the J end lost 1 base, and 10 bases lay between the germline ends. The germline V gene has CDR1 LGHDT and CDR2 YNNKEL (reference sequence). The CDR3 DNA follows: TGTGCCAGCAGCCAAGATCACAGGGCTTCCTACGAGCAGTACTTC. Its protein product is CASSQDHRASYEQYF.

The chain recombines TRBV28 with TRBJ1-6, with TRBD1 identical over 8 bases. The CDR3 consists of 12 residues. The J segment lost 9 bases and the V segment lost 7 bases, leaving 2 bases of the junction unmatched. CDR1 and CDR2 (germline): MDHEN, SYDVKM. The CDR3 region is CASTTGGSPLHF. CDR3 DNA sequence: TGTGCCAGCACCACAGGGGGTTCACCCCTCCACTTT.

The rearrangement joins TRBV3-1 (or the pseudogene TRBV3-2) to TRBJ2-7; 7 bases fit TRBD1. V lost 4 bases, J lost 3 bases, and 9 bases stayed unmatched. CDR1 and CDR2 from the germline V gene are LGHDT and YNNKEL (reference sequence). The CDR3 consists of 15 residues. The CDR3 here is CASSPLQGTLYEQYF. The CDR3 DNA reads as TGTGCCAGCAGCCCCTTACAGGGGACCCTCTACGAGCAGTACTTC.

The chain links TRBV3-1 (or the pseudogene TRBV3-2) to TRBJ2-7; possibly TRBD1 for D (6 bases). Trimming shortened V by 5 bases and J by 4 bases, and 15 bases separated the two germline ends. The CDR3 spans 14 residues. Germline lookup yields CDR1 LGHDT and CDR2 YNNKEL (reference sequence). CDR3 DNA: TGTGCCAGCAGCGAACAGGGTGGGACATACGAGCAGTACTTC. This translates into CASSEQGGTYEQYF.

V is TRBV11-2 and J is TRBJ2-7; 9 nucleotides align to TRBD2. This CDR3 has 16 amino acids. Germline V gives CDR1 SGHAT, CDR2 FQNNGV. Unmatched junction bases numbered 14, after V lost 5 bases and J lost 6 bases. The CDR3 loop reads CASSTGVGTSLSEQYF. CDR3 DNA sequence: TGTGCCAGCAGCACCGGGGTAGGGACTAGCCTCTCCGAGCAGTACTTC.

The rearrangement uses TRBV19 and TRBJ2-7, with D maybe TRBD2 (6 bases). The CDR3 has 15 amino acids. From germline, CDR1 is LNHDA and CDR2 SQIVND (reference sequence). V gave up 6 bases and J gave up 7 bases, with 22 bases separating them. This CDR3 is CASSAVLATGAEQYF. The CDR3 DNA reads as TGTGCCAGTAGCGCTGTGCTAGCGACCGGGGCGGAGCAGTACTTC.

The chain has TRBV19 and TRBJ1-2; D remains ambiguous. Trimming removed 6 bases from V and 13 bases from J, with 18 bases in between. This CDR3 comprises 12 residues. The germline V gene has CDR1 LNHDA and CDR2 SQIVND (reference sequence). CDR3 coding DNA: TGTGCCAGTAGCATTGGGCAGGCCCCAGGCACCTTC. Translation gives CASSIGQAPGTF.